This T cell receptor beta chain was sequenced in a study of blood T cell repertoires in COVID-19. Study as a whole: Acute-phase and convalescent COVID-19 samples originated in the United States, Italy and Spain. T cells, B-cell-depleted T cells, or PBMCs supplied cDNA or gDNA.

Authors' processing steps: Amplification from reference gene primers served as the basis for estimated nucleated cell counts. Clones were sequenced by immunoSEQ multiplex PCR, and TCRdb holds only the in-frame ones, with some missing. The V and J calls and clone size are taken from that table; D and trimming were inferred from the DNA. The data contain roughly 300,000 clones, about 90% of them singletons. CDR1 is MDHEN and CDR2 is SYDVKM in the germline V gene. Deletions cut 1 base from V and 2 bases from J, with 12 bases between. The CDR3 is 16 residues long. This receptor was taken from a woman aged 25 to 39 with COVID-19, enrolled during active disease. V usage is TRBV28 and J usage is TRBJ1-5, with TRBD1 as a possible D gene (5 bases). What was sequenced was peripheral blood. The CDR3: CASSLLTGAGNQPQHF. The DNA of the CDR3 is TGTGCCAGCAGTTTATTGACTGGGGCAGGCAATCAGCCCCAGCATTTT.